This TCR beta chain was recorded in a study of beta chain features in type 1 diabetes. Study results and limitations: Patients and controls would be equally affected if PCR favored shorter templates.

The germline CDR1 and CDR2 sequences are SGHTA and FQGNSA. Between the trimmed V and J ends, which lost 3 bases and 2 bases, there was a span of 7 bases. CDR3 size: 13 residues. Each of the CD4+ naive, central memory, regulatory and stem cell-like memory populations was sorted via CD45RO/CCR7/CD25/CD127/CD95/CD27. Expressed TCRB transcripts were sequenced because the isolated RNA had all been reverse transcribed beforehand. Assay: immunoSEQ multiplex PCR; the TCRdb copy retains only in-frame clones and omits some. The sample has about 290,000 clones; around 7.3% are singletons. This clone was recorded at least ten times. The antigen remains undetermined.

The chain has TRBV7-2 and TRBJ2-5; D gene ambiguous. The TCR comes from a woman aged 18-29 years in good health. Sequenced: central memory CD4+ T cells from blood. DNA for the CDR3: TGTGCCAGCAGCTTCGCCACACAAGAGACCCAGTACTTC. It is translated as CASSFATQETQYF.